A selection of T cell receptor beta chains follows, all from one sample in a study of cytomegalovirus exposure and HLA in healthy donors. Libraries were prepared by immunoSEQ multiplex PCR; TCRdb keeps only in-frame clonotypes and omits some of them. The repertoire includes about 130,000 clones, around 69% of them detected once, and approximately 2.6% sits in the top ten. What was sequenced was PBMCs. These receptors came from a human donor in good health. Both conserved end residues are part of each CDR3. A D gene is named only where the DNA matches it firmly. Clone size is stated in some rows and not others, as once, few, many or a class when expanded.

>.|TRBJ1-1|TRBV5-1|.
TGCGCCAGCAGCTTGGGACAGCAGAACACTGAAGCTTTCTTT
CASSLGQQNTEAFF
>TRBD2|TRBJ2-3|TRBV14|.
TGTGCCAGCAGCCAAGACCCCGGACTAGCGGGAGTACAGTATTTT
CASSQDPGLAGVQYF
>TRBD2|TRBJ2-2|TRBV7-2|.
TGTGCCAGCAGCCTGGGGCGGGAGATTCGTAGAGACACCGGGGAGCTGTTTTTT
CASSLGREIRRDTGELFF
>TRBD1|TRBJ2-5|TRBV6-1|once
TGTGCCAGCACCTCAGGGACAGGGTTAGAGACCCAGTACTTC
CASTSGTGLETQYF
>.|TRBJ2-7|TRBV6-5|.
TGTGCCAGCAGTTACTTTAGGACTACCTACGAGCAGTACTTC
CASSYFRTTYEQYF
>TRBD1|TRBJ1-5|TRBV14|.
TGTGCCAGCAGCCAAGGAGGGACAGGGAGCCAGCCCCAGCATTTT
CASSQGGTGSQPQHF
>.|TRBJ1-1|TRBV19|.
TGTGCCAGTAGTATAAACAGATCCGGGAACACTGAAGCTTTCTTT
CASSINRSGNTEAFF
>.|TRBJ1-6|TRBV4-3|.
TGCGCCAGCAGCCAAGATGTGAGTTCCAATTCACCCCTCCACTTT
CASSQDVSSNSPLHF
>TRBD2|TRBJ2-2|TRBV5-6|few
TGTGCCAGCAGCTTGGAGCGGGGGTTTAACACCGGGGAGCTGTTTTTT
CASSLERGFNTGELFF
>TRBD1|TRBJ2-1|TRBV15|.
TGTGCCACCAGCCCCGTGACAGGGAATAACTACAATGAGCAGTTCTTC
CATSPVTGNNYNEQFF
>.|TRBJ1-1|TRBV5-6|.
TGTGCCAGCACCTATCCGAACACTGAAGCTTTCTTT
CASTYPNTEAFF
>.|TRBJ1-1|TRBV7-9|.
TGTGCCAGCAGCTTGGGCAGGGTTGGGGCTGAAGCTTTCTTT
CASSLGRVGAEAFF
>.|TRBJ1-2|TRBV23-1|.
TGCGCCAGCAGTCAATCGATCGGCCCTAGCATTTGGTCCCACTTCTACACCTTC
CASSQSIGPSIWSHFYTF
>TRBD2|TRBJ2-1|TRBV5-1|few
TGCGCCAGCAGCTTGGGTGGGACTATCGCCTACAATGAGCAGTTCTTC
CASSLGGTIAYNEQFF
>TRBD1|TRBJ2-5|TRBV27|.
TGTGCCAGCAGGTATAGACAGGGCGCGACCCAGTACTTC
CASRYRQGATQYF
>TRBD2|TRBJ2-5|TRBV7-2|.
TGTGCCAGCAGCTTGAGGACTAGCGGGAGAGGCGAGACCCAGTACTTC
CASSLRTSGRGETQYF